A single sample gave rise to the 7 T cell receptor beta chains below, sequenced in a study of graft-versus-host responses after intestinal transplantation. The antigens for these receptors are not known. Data came from immunoSEQ multiplex PCR; TCRdb stores just in-frame clones and leaves some out. The sample shows over 55,000 clones, about 80% of them seen only once. The sample in question was unstimulated CD4+ T cells sorted from spleen or lymph node cells, obtained before transplant. The receptors derive from a human donor who was the organ donor for an intestinal transplant.

The chain employs TRBV7-9 and TRBJ1-4; 8 positions agree with TRBD1. The CDR3 sequence is 14 residues long. V lost 6 bases, J lost 8 bases, and 8 bases stayed unmatched. CDR1 SEHNR and CDR2 FQNEAQ come from the germline V gene (reference sequence). The CDR3 is CASRQDRGQEKLFF. In DNA form, the CDR3 reads TGTGCCAGCAGACAAGACAGGGGACAGGAAAAACTGTTTTTT.

This chain connects TRBV19 to TRBJ2-4; perhaps TRBD1 as D (5 bases). Germline CDR1 reads LNHDA; CDR2 reads SQIVND (reference sequence). The CDR3 is 15 residues long. The V and J ends lost 4 bases and 6 bases respectively, with 16 bases between them. CDR3 nucleotides: TGTGCCAGTAGTACAGGACAAGCCCCCCGAAACATTCAGTACTTC. This codes for CASSTGQAPRNIQYF.

This rearrangement joins TRBV18 to TRBJ2-2; tentatively, D is TRBD1 (5 bases). This CDR3 has 14 amino acids. Trimming removed 2 bases at V and 6 bases at J, with 10 bases between. Per germline, CDR1 KGHSH and CDR2 LQKENI. The DNA of the CDR3 is TGTGCCAGCTCACCAAGAGACAGCTCCGGGGAGCTGTTTTTT. This translates into CASSPRDSSGELFF.

This clone showed up just once. V gene TRBV30 combines with J gene TRBJ1-2, with 8 bases identical to TRBD1. J was trimmed by 4 bases and V by 0 bases; bases with no gene match: 7. Germline assignment: CDR1 GTSNPN and CDR2 SVGIG (reference sequence). The length of the CDR3 is 15 residues. The CDR3 sequence: CAWSVLGQALYGYTF. The CDR3 nucleotides read TGTGCCTGGAGTGTATTGGGACAGGCCCTCTATGGCTACACCTTC.

This clone was detected only a few times. DNA of the CDR3: TGTGCCAGCAGTGACAGGGTTGGAAACACCATATATTTT. Encoded protein: CASSDRVGNTIYF. The genes are TRBV6-5 and TRBJ1-3, with 7 bases lining up with TRBD1. The CDR3 contains 13 residues. The V gene end was trimmed by 5 bases and the J gene end by 3 bases; junction bases not matched to a gene: 1. The germline V gene encodes CDR1 MNHEY and CDR2 SVGAGI.

The table lists this clone with a count of one. This same CDR3 is encoded by further DNA sequences in the sample. This chain connects TRBV9 to TRBJ2-3, with 7 bases that match TRBD2. The V segment lost 2 bases and the J segment 2 bases; nucleotides outside the gene matches: 2. The CDR3 loop spans 14 amino acids. The germline V gene has CDR1 SGDLS and CDR2 YYNGEE. CDR3 protein: CASSVGGSTDTQYF. CDR3 nucleotide sequence: TGTGCCAGCAGCGTCGGGGGGTCCACAGATACGCAGTATTTT.

This clone was seen once. This chain links TRBV7-9 with TRBJ1-2; unclear D gene. V was trimmed by 2 bases and J by 9 bases, leaving 13 bases between them. The CDR3 is made up of 13 amino acids. Germline CDR1 and CDR2: SEHNR and FQNEAQ (reference sequence). CDR3: CASSLIPEYRYTF. CDR3 bases: TGTGCCAGCAGCTTAATACCGGAGTACCGCTACACCTTC. Full variable domain (remainder filled in from reference TRBV7-9 and TRBJ1-2): DTGVSQNPRHKITKRGQNVTFRCDPISEHNRLYWYRQTLGQGPEFLTYFQNEAQLEKSRLLSDRFSAERPKGSFSTLEIQRTEQGDSAMYLCASSLIPEYRYTFGSGTRLTVV.